The subject of this entry is one T cell receptor beta chain. Seattle's cohort entered during active infection and was followed longitudinally. These data belong to a study of blood T cell repertoires in COVID-19. Turning to the study itself: The origin of the acute and convalescent COVID-19 samples was the United States, Italy and Spain.

In the original processing: Estimates of nucleated cell counts were drawn from the amplification of reference gene primers. Clones were read by immunoSEQ multiplex PCR, and TCRdb kept only the in-frame ones, dropping some. V, J and clone size were drawn from that table, and D and trimming were deduced from the DNA. The data hold about 260,000 clones, with roughly 90% observed a single time. The CDR3 spans 14 residues. Germline V gene data show CDR1 as MRHNA and CDR2 as SNTAGT. V lost 3 bases and J lost 1, with 6 bases in between. Sequencing used peripheral blood. This receptor was obtained from a woman in her 30s with COVID-19, enrolled during active disease. The rearrangement uses TRBV6-4 and TRBJ2-2; tentative D call: TRBD2 (6 bases). The CDR3 DNA reads TGTGCCAGCAGTGAGCGGGAGAACACCGGGGAGCTGTTTTTT. It encodes CASSERENTGELFF.